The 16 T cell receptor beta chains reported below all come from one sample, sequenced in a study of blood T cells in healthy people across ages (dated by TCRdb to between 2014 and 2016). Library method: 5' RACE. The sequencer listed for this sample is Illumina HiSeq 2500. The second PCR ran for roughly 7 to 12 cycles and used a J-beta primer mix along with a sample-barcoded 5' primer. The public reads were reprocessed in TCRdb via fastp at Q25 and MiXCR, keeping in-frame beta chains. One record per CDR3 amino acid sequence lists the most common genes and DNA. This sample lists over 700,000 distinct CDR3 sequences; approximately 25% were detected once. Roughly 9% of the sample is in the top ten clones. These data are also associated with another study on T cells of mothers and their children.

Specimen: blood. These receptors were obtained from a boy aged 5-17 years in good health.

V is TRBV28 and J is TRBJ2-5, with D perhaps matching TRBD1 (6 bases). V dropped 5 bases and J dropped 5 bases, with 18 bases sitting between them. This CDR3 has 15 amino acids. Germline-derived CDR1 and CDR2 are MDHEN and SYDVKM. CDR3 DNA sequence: TGTGCCAGCAGTGGCAGGGGTTGGTATGAGGAGACCCAGTACTTC. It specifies CASSGRGWYEETQYF.

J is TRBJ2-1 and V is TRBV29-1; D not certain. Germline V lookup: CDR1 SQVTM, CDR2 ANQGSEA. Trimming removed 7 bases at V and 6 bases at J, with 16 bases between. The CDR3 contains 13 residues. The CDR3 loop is CSESGPWSNEQFF. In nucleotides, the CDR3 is TGCAGCGAGTCCGGGCCTTGGAGCAATGAGCAGTTCTTC.

For the CDR3, the DNA is TGTGCCAGCAGGAAGGGCGCGAACACCGGGGAGCTGTTTTTT. Amino acid sequence: CASRKGANTGELFF. V gene TRBV27 combines with J gene TRBJ2-2, with D unresolved. Germline CDR1 and CDR2: MNHEY and SMNVEV (reference sequence). The CDR3 loop spans 14 amino acids. Trimming stripped 6 bases from V and 0 bases from J, with 8 bases between.

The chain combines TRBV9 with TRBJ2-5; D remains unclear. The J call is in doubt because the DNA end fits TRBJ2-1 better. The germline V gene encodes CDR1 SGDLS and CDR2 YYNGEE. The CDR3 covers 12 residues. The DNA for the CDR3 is TGTGCCAGCAGCGTAGACGACAATGAGCAGTTCTTC. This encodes CASSVDDNEQFF.

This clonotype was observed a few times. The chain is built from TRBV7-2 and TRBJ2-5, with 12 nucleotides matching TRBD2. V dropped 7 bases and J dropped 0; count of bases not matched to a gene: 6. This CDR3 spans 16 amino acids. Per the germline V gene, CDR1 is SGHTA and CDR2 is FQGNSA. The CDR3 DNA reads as TGTGCCAGCACACTTACTAGCGGGGGGTACCAAGAGACCCAGTACTTC. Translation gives CASTLTSGGYQETQYF.

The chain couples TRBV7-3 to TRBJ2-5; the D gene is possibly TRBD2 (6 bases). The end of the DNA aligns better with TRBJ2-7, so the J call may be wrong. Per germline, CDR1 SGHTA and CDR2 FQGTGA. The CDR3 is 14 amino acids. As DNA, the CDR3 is TGTGCCAGCAGCGCCGATGGCGGGACCGGCGAGCAGTACTTC. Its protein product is CASSADGGTGEQYF.

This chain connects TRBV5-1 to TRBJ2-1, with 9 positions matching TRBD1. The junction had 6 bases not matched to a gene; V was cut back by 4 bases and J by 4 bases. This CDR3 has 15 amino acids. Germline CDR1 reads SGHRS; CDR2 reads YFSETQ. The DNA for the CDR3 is TGCGCCAGCAGCCCCCAAGACAGGGGGTACAATGAGCAGTTCTTC. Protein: CASSPQDRGYNEQFF.

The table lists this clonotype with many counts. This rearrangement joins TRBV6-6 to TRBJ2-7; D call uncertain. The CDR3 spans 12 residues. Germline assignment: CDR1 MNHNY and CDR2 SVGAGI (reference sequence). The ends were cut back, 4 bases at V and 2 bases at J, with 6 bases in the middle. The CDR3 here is CASSSLPYEQYF. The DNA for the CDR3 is TGTGCCAGCAGTTCATTGCCCTACGAGCAGTACTTC.

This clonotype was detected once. The chain's CDR3 is CASSLEGQVAHNEQFF. In DNA form, the CDR3 reads TGCGCCAGCAGCTTGGAAGGGCAGGTGGCGCACAATGAGCAGTTCTTC. The chain joins TRBV5-1 to TRBJ2-5; D is ambiguous. TRBJ2-1 matches the DNA end more closely, so the J call is doubtful. CDR3 length: 16 amino acids. Looked up from germline, CDR1 is SGHRS and CDR2 is YFSETQ.

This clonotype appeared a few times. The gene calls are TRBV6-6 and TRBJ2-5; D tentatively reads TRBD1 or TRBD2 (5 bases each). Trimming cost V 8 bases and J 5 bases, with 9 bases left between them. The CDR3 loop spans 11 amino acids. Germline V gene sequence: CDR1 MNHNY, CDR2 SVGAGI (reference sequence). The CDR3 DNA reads TGTGCCAGCGGGGGTAGCGAGACCCAGTACTTC. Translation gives CASGGSETQYF.

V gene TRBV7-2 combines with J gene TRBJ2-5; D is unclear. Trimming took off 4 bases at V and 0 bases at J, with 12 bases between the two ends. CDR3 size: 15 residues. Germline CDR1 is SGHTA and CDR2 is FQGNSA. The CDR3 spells CASSSLRKYQETQYF. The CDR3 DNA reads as TGTGCCAGCAGCTCACTCCGAAAGTACCAAGAGACCCAGTACTTC.

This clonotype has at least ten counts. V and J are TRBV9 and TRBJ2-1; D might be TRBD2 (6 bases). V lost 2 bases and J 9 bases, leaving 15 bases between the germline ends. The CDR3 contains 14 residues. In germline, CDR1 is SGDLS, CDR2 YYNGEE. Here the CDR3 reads CASSVNTGVGEQFF. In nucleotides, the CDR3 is TGTGCCAGCAGCGTCAACACGGGAGTGGGTGAGCAGTTCTTC.

CDR3 amino acids: CASSLEQRYTDTQYF. The CDR3 coding sequence is TGCGCCAGCAGCTTGGAACAGCGGTACACAGATACGCAGTATTTT. This chain uses TRBV5-1 with TRBJ2-3; weak D call: TRBD2 (5 bases). CDR3 length: 15 amino acids. In germline, CDR1 is SGHRS, CDR2 YFSETQ. V lost 0 bases to trimming and J lost 2 bases, with 10 bases between them.

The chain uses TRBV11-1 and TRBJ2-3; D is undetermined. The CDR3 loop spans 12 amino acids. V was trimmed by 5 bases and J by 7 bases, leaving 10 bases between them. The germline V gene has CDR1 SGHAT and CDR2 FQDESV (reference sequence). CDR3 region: CASSHSYNTQYF. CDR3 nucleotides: TGTGCCAGCAGCCATAGCTACAATACGCAGTATTTT.

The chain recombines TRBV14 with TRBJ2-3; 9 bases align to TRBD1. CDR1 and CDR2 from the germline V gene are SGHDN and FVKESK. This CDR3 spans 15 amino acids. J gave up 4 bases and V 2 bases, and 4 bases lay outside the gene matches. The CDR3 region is CASSQTGGRPDTQYF. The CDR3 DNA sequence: TGTGCCAGCAGCCAAACAGGGGGCCGACCAGATACGCAGTATTTT.

CDR3 in amino acids: CASSLSLDRVYEQYF. The CDR3, as DNA: TGTGCCAGCAGTTTATCACTCGACAGGGTCTACGAGCAGTACTTC. The genes are TRBV27 and TRBJ2-7, with TRBD1 matching 7 bases. The junction had 5 bases not matched to a gene; V was cut back by 0 bases and J by 3 bases. CDR3 length: 15 amino acids. Germline assignment: CDR1 MNHEY and CDR2 SMNVEV (reference sequence).